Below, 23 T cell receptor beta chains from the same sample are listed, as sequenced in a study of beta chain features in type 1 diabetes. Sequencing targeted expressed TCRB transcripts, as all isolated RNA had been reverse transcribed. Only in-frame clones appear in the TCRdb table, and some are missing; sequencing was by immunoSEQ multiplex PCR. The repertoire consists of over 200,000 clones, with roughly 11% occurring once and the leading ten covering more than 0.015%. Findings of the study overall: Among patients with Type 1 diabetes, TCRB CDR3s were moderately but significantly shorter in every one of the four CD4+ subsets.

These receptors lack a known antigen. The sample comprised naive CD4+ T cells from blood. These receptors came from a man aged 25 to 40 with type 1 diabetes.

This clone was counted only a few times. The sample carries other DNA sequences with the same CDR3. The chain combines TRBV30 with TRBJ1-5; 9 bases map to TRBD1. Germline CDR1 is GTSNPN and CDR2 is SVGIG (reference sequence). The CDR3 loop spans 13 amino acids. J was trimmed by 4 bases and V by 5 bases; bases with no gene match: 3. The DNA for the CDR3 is TGTGCCTGGTCGGACAGGGGTAATCAGCCCCAGCATTTT. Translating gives CAWSDRGNQPQHF.

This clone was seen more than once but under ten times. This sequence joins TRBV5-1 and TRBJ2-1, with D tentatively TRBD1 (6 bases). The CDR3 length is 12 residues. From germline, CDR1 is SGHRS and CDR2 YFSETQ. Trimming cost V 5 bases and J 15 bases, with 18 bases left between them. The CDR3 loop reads CASRQGSKGLFF. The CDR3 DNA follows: TGCGCCAGCAGACAGGGTAGTAAAGGGTTGTTCTTC.

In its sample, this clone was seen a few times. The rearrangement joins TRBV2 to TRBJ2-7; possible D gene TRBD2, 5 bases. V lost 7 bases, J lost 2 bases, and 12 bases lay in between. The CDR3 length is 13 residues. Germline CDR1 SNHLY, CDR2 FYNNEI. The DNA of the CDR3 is TGTGCCAGCATCCCCGGGGTCACCTACGAGCAGTACTTC. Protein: CASIPGVTYEQYF.

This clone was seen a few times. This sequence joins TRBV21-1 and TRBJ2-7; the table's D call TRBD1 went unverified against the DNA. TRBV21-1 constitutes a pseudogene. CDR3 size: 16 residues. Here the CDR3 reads CASSKSGQGLSYEQYF. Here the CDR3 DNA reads TGTGCCAGCAGCAAAAGCGGACAGGGACTATCCTACGAGCAGTACTTC.

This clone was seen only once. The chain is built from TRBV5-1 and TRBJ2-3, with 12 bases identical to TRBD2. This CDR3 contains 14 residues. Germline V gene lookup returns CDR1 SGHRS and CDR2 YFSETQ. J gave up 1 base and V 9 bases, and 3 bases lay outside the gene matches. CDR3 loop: CATRLAGGTDTQYF. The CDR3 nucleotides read TGCGCCACAAGACTAGCGGGGGGCACAGATACGCAGTATTTT.

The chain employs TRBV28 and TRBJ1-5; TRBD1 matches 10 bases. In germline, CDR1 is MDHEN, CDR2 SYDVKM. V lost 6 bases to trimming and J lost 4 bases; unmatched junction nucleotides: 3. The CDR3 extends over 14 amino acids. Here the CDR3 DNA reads TGTGCCAGCAGACCGGGACAGGGGAATCAGCCCCAGCATTTT. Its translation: CASRPGQGNQPQHF.

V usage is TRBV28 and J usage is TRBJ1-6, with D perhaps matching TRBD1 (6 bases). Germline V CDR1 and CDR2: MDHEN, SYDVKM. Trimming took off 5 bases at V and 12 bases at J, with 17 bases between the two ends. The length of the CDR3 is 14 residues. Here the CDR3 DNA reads TGTGCCAGCAGTCCGGACAGTCAAGGAAGACCCCTCCACTTT. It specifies CASSPDSQGRPLHF.

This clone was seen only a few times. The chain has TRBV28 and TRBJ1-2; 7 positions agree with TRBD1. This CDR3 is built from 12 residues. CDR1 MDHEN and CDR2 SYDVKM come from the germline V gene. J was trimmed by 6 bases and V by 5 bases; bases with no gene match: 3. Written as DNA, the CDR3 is TGTGCCAGCAGTCGGGACAGCAATGGCTACACCTTC. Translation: CASSRDSNGYTF.

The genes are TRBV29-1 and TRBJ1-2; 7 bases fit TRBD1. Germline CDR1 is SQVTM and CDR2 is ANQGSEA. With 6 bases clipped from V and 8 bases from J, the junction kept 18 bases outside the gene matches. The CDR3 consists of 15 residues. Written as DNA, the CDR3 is TGCAGCGTAGGGGGCCGCTTGACAGAGGATCGGGGCTACACCTTC. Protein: CSVGGRLTEDRGYTF.

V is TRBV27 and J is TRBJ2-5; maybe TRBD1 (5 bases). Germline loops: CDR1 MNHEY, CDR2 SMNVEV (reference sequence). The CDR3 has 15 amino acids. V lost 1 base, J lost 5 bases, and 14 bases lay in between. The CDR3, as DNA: TGTGCCAGCAGTTTATGGGGCGGCCGGGTCGAGACCCAGTACTTC. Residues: CASSLWGGRVETQYF.

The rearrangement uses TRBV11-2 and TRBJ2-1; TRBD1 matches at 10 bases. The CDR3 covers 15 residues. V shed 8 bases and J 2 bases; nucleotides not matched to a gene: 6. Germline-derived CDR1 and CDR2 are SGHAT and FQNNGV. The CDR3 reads CASGGDRGTYNEQFF. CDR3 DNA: TGTGCCAGCGGAGGGGACAGGGGAACCTACAATGAGCAGTTCTTC.

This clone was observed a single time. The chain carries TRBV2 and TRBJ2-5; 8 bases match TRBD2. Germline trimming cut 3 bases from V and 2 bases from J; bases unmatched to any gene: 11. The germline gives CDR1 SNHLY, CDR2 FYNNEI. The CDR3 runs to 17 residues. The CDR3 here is CASSEGLKSSGQETQYF. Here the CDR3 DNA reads TGTGCCAGCAGTGAGGGGTTGAAGTCTAGCGGGCAAGAGACCCAGTACTTC.

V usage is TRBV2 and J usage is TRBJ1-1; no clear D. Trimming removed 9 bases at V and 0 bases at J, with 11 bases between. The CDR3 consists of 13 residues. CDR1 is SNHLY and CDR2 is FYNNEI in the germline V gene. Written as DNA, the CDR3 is TGTGCCAGTACCCGGGGTCTGAACACTGAAGCTTTCTTT. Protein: CASTRGLNTEAFF.

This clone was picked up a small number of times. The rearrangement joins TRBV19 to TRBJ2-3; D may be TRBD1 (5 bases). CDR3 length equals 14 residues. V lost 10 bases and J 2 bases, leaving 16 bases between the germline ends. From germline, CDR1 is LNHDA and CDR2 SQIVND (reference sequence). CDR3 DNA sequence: TGTGCCACCGCTTGGGGCAGGGCCACAGATACGCAGTATTTT. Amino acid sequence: CATAWGRATDTQYF.

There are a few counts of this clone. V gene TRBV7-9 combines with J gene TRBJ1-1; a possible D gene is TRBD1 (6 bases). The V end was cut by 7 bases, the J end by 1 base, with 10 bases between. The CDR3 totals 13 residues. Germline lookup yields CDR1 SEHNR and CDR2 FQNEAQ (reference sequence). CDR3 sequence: CASMRQENTEAFF. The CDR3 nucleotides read TGTGCCAGCATGAGACAGGAGAACACTGAAGCTTTCTTT.

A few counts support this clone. The CDR3 DNA sequence: TGTGCCAGCACTAGGACAGGGGGCTACGAGCAGTACTTC. Protein product: CASTRTGGYEQYF. This chain links TRBV25-1 with TRBJ2-7, with 10 bases matching TRBD1. The CDR3 runs to 13 residues. J lost 3 bases, V lost 7 bases, and 3 bases had no gene match. CDR1 MGHDK and CDR2 SYGVNS come from the germline V gene.

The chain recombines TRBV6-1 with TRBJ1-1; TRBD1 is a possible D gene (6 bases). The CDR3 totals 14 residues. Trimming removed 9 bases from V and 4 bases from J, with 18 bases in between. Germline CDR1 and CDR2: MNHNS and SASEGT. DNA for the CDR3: TGTGCCAGTAATCAGGGGTCCCCGGGCACTGAAGCTTTCTTT. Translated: CASNQGSPGTEAFF.

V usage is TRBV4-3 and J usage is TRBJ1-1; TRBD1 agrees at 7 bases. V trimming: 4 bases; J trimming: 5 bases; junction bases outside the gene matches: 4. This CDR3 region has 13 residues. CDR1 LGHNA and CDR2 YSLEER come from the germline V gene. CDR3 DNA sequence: TGCGCCAGCAGCCCCGACAGGGCGACTGAAGCTTTCTTT. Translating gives CASSPDRATEAFF.

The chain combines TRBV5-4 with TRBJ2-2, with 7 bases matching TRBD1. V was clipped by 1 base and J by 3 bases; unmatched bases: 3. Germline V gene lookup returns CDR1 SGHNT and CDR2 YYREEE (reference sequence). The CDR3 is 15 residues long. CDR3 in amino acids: CASSLPTGHTGELFF. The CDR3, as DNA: TGTGCCAGCAGCTTGCCGACAGGGCACACCGGGGAGCTGTTTTTT.

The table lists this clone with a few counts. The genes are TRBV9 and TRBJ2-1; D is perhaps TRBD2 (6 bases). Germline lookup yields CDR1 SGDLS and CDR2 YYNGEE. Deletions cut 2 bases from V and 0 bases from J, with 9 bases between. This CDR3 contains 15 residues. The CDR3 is CASSVLGGSYNEQFF. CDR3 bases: TGTGCCAGCAGCGTTTTGGGGGGCTCCTACAATGAGCAGTTCTTC.

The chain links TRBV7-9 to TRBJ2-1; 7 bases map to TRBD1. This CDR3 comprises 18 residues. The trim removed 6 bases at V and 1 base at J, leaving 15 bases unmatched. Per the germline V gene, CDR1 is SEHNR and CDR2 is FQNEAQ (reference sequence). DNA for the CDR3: TGTGCCAGCAGGCCTACACAGGGGCGGGTTCAGTCCTACAATGAGCAGTTCTTC. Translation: CASRPTQGRVQSYNEQFF.

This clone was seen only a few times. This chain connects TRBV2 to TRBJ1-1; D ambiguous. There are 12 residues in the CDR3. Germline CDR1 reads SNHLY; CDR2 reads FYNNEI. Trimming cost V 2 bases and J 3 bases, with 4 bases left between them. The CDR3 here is CASSERDTEAFF. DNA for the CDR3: TGTGCCAGCAGTGAACGGGACACTGAAGCTTTCTTT.

The DNA of the CDR3 is TGTGCCAGCAGCCCTCGGACAGGGGCTAACTATGGCTACACCTTC. Its translation is CASSPRTGANYGYTF. The chain has TRBV27 and TRBJ1-2, with 9 bases fitting TRBD1. CDR3 length: 15 amino acids. V lost 6 bases, J lost 0 bases, and 5 bases stayed unmatched. Germline V gene sequence: CDR1 MNHEY, CDR2 SMNVEV (reference sequence).